This TCR beta chain was observed in a study of blood T cell repertoires in COVID-19 (dated by TCRdb to about 2020). For context, the study as a whole: The collaborator samples originated in the United States, Italy and Spain and spanned the acute and convalescent phases of COVID-19. The prospective study material was composed of cDNA or gDNA derived from T cells, B-cell-depleted T cells, or PBMCs. Deeply sampled blood TCRbeta repertoires from subjects exposed to, actively infected with, or recovered from COVID-19 were included in the dataset. A freely available public database, intended as a resource for researchers studying the immune response to SARS-CoV-2, is where the repertoires were released. The samples were drawn from the first 160 participants of the ongoing ImmuneRACE study and from roughly 1,300 subjects provided by 6 global collaborators. A de-identified subject ID, COVID-19 status, age in years and sex were almost always included in the sample metadata. Where available, HLA class I and class II types were taken from metadata supplied by the sample provider and were not determined by assay-based typing. Beyond this particular receptor, the publication reports: The amount of clinical and demographic metadata varied by source and participant and was provided uncurated.

One collaborating source in Seattle enrolled patients during active infection and followed them longitudinally through the course of disease. The collaborating institutions used their own protocols to collect whole blood in K2EDTA tubes. For TCRbeta analysis, collaborator samples were shipped as frozen whole blood, as isolated PBMCs, or as DNA extracted from either sample type. A word on this clone: What this receptor recognizes is not known. Base qualities are not at hand, and no much larger clone is one base apart.

TCRbeta CDR3 regions were amplified from genomic DNA by means of the immunoSEQ Assay, a bias-controlled multiplex PCR. Per the authors' processing: The number of nucleated cells in each sample was estimated from the amplification of reference gene primers within the assay. To quantify the absolute abundance of each unique TCRbeta CDR3 rearrangement, sequence reads were collapsed and filtered. Productive Simpson clonality was computed per sample as the square root of Simpson's diversity index over productive rearrangements. TCRdb took this table from immuneACCESS and kept in-frame rearrangements with V and J called. Such tables lack part of the clones; where checked against another copy, unresolved V genes explain under half of the gap, and the rest is unexplained. The D gene and trimming were derived from the DNA, and the V and J assignments and clone size from that table. The sample table shows about 170,000 clones, and approximately 81% are seen once. The ten largest clones take up 14% of the sample.

V and J are trimmed by 4 bases and 0 bases, and the gene matches miss 7 bases of the junction. The CDR3 holds 18 amino acids from the cysteine to the phenylalanine. Just CDR3 DNA is preserved here, 54 bases in frame from base 1. CDR1 and CDR2 are read off the germline V gene as KGHSH and LQKENI. This sequence originates from a woman aged 70 to 79 with COVID-19, enrolled during active disease. The material sequenced was peripheral blood. The sequence is built from TRBV18 and TRBJ2-2; TRBD2 fits 11 bases in the junction. The sequence in DNA is TGTGCCAGCTCACTCAAACGACTAGCGGGGACGAACACCGGGGAGCTGTTTTTT. Translated, this gives CASSLKRLAGTNTGELFF. Full variable domain (CDR3 extended with the reference TRBV18 and TRBJ2-2 proteins): NAGVMQNPRHLVRRRGQEARLRCSPMKGHSHVYWYRQLPEEGLKFMVYLQKENIIDESGMPKERFSAEFPKEGPSILRIQQVVRGDSAAYFCASSLKRLAGTNTGELFFGEGSRLTVL.